This TCR beta chain was recorded in a study of T-cell memory formation after mild COVID-19. About the study: TCR clusters were mostly donor specific.

TCRdb reprocessed the 5' RACE reads with MiXCR, giving one entry per CDR3 protein. This table holds approximately 290,000 distinct CDR3 sequences, approximately 7.6% found once. The V segment lost 3 bases and the J segment 7 bases; nucleotides outside the gene matches: 15. CDR1 and CDR2 from the germline V gene are KGHSH and LQKENI. The CDR3 is made up of 18 amino acids. Material for sequencing was PBMCs or a T cell subset sorted from them (not recorded which). This receptor was obtained from a man younger than 30 who had mild COVID-19 (a few samples of this study predate the infection). Cell type and time point are not known. The chain is built from TRBV18 and TRBJ2-1, with 10 positions matching TRBD2. DNA of the CDR3: TGTGCCAGCTCACCGGGGAGGCTAGCGGGGGCCCCAGGAAATGAGCAGTTCTTC. Residues: CASSPGRLAGAPGNEQFF. The whole variable domain, remainder taken from reference TRBV18 and TRBJ2-1, is NAGVMQNPRHLVRRRGQEARLRCSPMKGHSHVYWYRQLPEEGLKFMVYLQKENIIDESGMPKERFSAEFPKEGPSILRIQQVVRGDSAAYFCASSPGRLAGAPGNEQFFGPGTRLTVL.